The TCR beta chain described here comes from a study of cytotoxic CD8 clonotypes in ibrutinib-treated CLL. Background on the study: Across samples, productive templates numbered a few hundred thousand and productive rearrangements reached about 99,000 on average. Study findings and constraints: Clonality grew at ibrutinib response; at progression, it decreased back toward baseline.

Sequencing was performed with immunoSEQ multiplex PCR; in TCRdb, only in-frame clones are kept and a portion is missing. Counted here are around 330,000 clones, approximately 67% occurring once; the ten biggest clones make up roughly 6%. Note on this clone: The antigen remains unidentified.

Sequences were derived from PBMCs, sampled after 36 months of ibrutinib treatment. The receptor comes from a human donor with chronic lymphocytic leukemia.

The CDR3 loop is CATSRDSERALFF. The CDR3 DNA reads as TGTGCCACCAGCAGAGATTCGGAAAGGGCGCTGTTTTTT. The chain joins TRBV15 to TRBJ2-2; D remains unclear. The CDR3 consists of 13 residues. Deletions cut 0 bases from V and 13 bases from J, with 12 bases between. The germline CDR1 and CDR2 sequences are LNHNV and YYDKDF (reference sequence).